The clone carrying this TCR beta chain was detected only once. Enrollees, 18 to 89 years old, lived in 24 US areas. The data are from a study of blood T cell repertoires in COVID-19. The wider study: PBMCs, B-cell-depleted T cells, or T cells provided the cDNA or gDNA that made up the material.

TCRdb's copy holds only in-frame clones and misses some; the assay was immunoSEQ multiplex PCR. The repertoire includes around 160,000 clones, around 79% of them detected once, and 9.5% to 11% sits in the top ten. Germline CDR1 reads SNHLY; CDR2 reads FYNNEI. Unmatched junction bases numbered 2, after V lost 6 bases and J lost 4 bases. This CDR3 comprises 13 residues. The sample taken for sequencing was PBMCs or T cells enriched from blood (not recorded which). This clonotype was obtained from a man aged 45-65 years who had recovered from COVID-19. The chain links TRBV2 to TRBJ2-5; 10 nucleotides align to TRBD2. The chain's CDR3 is CASSRTSGETQYF. CDR3 coding DNA: TGTGCCAGCAGCCGGACTAGCGGAGAGACCCAGTACTTC.